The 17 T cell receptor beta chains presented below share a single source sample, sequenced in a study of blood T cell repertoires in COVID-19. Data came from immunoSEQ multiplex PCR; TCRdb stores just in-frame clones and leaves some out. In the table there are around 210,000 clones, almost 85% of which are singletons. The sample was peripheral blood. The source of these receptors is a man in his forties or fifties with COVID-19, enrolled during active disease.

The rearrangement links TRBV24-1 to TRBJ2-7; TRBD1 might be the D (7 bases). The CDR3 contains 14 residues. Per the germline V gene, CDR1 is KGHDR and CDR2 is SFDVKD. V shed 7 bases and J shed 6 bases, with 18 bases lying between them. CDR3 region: CATRIDREDCEQYF. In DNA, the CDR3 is TGTGCCACCAGAATCGACAGGGAGGATTGCGAGCAGTACTTC.

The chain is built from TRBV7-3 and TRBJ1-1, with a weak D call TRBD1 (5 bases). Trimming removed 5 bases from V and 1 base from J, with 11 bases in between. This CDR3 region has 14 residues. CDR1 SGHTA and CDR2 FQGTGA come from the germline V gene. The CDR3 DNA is TGTGCCAGCAGCCCCGGCAGGGAGAACACTGAAGCTTTCTTT. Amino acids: CASSPGRENTEAFF.

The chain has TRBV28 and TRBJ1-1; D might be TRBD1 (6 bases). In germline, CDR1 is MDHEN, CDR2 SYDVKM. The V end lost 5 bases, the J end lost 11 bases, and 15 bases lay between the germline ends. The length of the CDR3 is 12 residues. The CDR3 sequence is CASSLNRVGAFF. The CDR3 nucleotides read TGTGCCAGCAGTCTTAACAGGGTTGGGGCTTTCTTT.

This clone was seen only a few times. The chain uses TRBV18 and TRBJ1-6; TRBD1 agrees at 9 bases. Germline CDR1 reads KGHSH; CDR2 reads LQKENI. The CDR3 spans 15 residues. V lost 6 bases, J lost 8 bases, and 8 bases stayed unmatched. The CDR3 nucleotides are TGTGCCAGCTCCATCACGGGACAGGGTGATTCACCCCTCCACTTT. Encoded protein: CASSITGQGDSPLHF.

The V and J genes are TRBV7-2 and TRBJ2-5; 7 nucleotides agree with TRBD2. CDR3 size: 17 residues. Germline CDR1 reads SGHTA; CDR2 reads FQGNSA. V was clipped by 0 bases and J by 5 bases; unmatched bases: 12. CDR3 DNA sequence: TGTGCCAGCAGCTTAGCGCTGGGTCGCGGGGGTGCGGAGACCCAGTACTTC. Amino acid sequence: CASSLALGRGGAETQYF.

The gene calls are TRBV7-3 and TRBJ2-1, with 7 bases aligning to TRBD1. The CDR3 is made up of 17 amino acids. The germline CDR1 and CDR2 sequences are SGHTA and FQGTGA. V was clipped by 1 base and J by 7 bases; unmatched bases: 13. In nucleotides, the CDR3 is TGTGCCAGCAGCTTAAACCCCCGGGCCTCCAGGGGGAATGAGCAGTTCTTC. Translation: CASSLNPRASRGNEQFF.

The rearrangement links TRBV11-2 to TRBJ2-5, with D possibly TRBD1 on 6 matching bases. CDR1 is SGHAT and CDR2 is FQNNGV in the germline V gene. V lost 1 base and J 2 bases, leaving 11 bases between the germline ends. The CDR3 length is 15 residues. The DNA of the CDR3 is TGTGCCAGCAGCTTAGGGGGGACAACACAAGAGACCCAGTACTTC. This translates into CASSLGGTTQETQYF.

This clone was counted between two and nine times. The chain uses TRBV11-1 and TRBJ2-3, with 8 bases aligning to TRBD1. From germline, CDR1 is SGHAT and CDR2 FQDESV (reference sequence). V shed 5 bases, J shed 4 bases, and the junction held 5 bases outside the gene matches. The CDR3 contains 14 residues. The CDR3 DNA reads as TGTGCCAGCAGCGTGACAGGGGCGGCAGATACGCAGTATTTT. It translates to CASSVTGAADTQYF.

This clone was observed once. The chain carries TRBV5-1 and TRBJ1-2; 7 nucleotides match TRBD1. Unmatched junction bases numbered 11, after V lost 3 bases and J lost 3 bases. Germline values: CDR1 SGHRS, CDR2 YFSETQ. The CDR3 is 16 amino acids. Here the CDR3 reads CASSSGTAQDYYGYTF. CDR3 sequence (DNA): TGCGCCAGCAGCTCAGGGACAGCCCAAGATTACTATGGCTACACCTTC.

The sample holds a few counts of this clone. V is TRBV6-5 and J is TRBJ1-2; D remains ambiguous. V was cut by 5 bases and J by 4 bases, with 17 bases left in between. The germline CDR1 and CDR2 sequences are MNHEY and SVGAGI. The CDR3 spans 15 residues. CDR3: CASSPRRTQSYGYTF. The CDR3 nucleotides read TGTGCCAGCAGTCCGCGGAGGACGCAAAGCTATGGCTACACCTTC.

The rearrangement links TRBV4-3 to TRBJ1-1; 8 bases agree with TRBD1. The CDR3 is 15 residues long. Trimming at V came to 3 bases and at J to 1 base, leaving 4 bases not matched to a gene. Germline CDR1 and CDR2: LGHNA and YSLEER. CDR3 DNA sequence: TGCGCCAGCAGCCATGTACAGGGGGGGAACACTGAAGCTTTCTTT. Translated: CASSHVQGGNTEAFF.

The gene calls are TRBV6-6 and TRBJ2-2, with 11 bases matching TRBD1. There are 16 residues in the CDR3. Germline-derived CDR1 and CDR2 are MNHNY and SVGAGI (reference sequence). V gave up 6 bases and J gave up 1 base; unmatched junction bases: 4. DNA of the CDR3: TGTGCCAGCAGGGACAGGGGGCTACGGAACACCGGGGAGCTGTTTTTT. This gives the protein CASRDRGLRNTGELFF.

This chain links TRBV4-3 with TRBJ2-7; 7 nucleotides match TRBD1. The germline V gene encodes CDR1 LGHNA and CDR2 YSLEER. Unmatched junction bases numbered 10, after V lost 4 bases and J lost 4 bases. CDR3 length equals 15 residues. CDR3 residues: CASSRRQGAAYEQYF. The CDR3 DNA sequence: TGCGCCAGCAGCCGAAGACAGGGAGCGGCATACGAGCAGTACTTC.

CDR3 DNA sequence: TGTGCCAGCAGCGGTCTAGACAGGGAGCAGTACTTC. As protein: CASSGLDREQYF. The chain recombines TRBV7-6 with TRBJ2-7; D possibly corresponds to TRBD1 (6 bases). Germline CDR1 and CDR2: SGHVS and FNYEAQ. V lost 5 bases, J lost 7 bases, and 12 bases lay in between. CDR3 length equals 12 residues.

CDR3 residues: CASSHLGRGAAYNEQFF. The CDR3 coding sequence is TGTGCCAGCAGCCACCTCGGGCGGGGGGCGGCCTACAATGAGCAGTTCTTC. V gene TRBV11-2 combines with J gene TRBJ2-1, with 8 bases fitting TRBD2. The CDR3 consists of 17 residues. V was clipped by 5 bases and J by 2 bases; unmatched bases: 11. In germline, CDR1 is SGHAT, CDR2 FQNNGV.

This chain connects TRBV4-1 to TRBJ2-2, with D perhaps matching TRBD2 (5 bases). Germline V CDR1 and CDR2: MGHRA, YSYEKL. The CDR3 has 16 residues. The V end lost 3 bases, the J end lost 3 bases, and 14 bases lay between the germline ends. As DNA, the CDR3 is TGCGCCAGCAGCCAGGGGTTAGCGCGGGACACCGGGGAGCTGTTTTTT. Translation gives CASSQGLARDTGELFF.

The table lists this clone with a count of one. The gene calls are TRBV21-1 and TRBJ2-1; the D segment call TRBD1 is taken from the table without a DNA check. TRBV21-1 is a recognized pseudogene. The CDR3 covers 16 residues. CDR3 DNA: TGTGCCAGCAGCAAAGGCCGGACACCCTCCTACAATGAGCAGTTCTTC. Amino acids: CASSKGRTPSYNEQFF.